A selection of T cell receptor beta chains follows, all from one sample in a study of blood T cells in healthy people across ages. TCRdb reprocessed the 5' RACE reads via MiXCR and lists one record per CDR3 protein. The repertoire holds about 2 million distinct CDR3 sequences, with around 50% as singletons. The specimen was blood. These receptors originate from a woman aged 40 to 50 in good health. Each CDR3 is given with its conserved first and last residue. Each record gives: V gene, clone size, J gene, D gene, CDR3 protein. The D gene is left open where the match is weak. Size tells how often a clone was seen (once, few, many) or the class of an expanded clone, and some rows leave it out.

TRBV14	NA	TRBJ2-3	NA	CASSLDRVPTDTQYF
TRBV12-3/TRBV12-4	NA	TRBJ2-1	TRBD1	CASIDRVGENEQFF
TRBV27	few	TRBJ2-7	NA	CAVGRNYEQYF
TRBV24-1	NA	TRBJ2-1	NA	CATSDWTQGNEQFF
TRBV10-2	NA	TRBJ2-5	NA	CASSKRGGAQQETQYF
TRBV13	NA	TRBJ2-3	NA	CASSIGTDTQYF
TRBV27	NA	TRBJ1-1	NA	CASILRGLNTEAFF
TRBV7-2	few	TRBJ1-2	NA	CASSQRTEAGYTF
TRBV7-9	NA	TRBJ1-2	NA	CASSSSFSGYTF
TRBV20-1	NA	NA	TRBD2	CSARLTPGLAVPYEQYF
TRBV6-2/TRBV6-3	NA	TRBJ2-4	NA	CASREIGTLNIQYF
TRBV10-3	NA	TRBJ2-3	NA	CAISVGSSSTDTQYF
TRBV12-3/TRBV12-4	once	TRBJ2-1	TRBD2	CASSLAAPGLAVNEQFF
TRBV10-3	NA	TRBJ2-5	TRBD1	CAISVGTGGDEQYF
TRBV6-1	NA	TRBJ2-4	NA	CASSEAWGVNIQYF
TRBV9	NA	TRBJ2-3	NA	CASSDRAIRTNTQYF
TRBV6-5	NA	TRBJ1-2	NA	CASIDSLYGYTF
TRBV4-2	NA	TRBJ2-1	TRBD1	CASSQGQGGDEQFF
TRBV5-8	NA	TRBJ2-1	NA	CASSLPPQGLGNEQFF
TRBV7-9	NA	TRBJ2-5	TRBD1	CASTGQGVNRETQYF
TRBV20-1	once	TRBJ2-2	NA	CSAPGFTGELFF
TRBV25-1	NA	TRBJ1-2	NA	CASSEFEQDDYTF
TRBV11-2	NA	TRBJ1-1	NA	CASSPTLNTEAFF
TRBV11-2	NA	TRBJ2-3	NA	CASSPGRRTVHTQYF
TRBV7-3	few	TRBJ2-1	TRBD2	CASSLGTSSRYNEQFF
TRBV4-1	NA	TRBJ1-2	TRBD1	CASSQDPGQGRIYGYTF
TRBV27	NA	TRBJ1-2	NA	CASSSSLTANYGYTF
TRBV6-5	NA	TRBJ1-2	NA	CASTRGQNYGYTF
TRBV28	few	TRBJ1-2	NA	CASSWEFYGYTF
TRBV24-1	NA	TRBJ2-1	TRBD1	CATSDTRTGDRDEQFF
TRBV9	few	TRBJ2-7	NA	CASSAGAGRPDYEQYF
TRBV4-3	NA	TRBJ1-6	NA	CASSQVPGEDSPLHF
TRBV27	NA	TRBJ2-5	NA	CASSFLLGDQETQYF
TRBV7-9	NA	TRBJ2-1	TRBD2	CASSPTGLPHPEQFF
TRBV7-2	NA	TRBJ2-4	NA	CAGSGFSGEQYF
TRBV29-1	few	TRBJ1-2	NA	CSVELPGRGYTF
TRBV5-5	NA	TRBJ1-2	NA	CASSSETANYGYTF
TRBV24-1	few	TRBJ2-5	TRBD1	CATSDPRGGLETQYF
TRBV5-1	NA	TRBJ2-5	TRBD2	CASSLESSGGETQYF
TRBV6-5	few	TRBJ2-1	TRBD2	CASSSNPGLAGNNEQFF
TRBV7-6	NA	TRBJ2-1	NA	CASSDTLEQFF
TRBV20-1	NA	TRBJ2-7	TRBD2	CSANQRGALYEQYF
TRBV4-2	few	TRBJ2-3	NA	CASSQDSIPDTQYF
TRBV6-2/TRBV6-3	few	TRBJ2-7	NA	CASSYPSYTYEQYF
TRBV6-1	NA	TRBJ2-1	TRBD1	CAIIGTGRLMKQFF
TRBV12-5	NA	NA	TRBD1	CASGSTLDRGGEYEQYF
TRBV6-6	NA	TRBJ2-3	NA	CAGGTAADTQYF
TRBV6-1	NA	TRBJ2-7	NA	CASSEAGGVEQYF
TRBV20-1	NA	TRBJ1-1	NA	CSANRRAMNTEAFF
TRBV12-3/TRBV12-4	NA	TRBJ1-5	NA	CASSLGAEGRSQPQHF
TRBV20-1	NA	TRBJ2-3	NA	CSARDIGGGTDTQYF
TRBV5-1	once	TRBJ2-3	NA	CATQLGPGPDTQYF
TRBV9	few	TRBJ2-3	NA	CASKREETDTQYF
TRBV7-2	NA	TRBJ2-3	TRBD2	CASSSKRGVTDTQYF
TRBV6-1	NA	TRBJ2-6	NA	CASSPKSWTLTSGANVLTF
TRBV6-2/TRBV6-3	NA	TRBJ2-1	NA	CASSYHGPQAEQFF
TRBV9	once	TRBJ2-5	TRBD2	CASSVVAQQGLAGSSNEQYF
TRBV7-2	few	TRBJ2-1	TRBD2	CATTLISGGALGEQFF
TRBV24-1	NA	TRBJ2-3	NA	CATSDPDRLGTDTQYF
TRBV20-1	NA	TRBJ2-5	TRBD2	CSAPRGTKETQYF